The 20 T cell receptor beta chains reported below all come from one sample, sequenced in a study of human T cells and chemical hapten exposure. Documented time point: pre-sensitization, week 0. The treatment here: therapeutic diphenylcyclopropenone sensitization with weekly scalp DPC. Via MiXCR, TCRdb re-called the RACE reads, giving one row per CDR3 protein. The sample lists around 100,000 distinct CDR3 sequences, 11% occurring once. The sample was whole blood, taken in connection with sensitization to the hapten diphenylcyclopropenone (DPC). Receptor source: a woman in her fifties or sixties with alopecia areata. Some clones in this sample may be carry-over from other donors' samples.

This clonotype came up many times. The chain is built from TRBV27 and TRBJ2-1; possible D gene TRBD1, 6 bases. The germline CDR1 and CDR2 sequences are MNHEY and SMNVEV (reference sequence). The CDR3 has 13 amino acids. V was trimmed by 4 bases and J by 5 bases, leaving 9 bases between them. The CDR3: CASSWDTDNEQFF. In DNA, the CDR3 is TGTGCCAGCAGTTGGGACACGGACAATGAGCAGTTCTTC.

The table lists this clonotype with many counts. CDR3 protein: CASSENGSQNNEQFF. The CDR3 DNA reads TGTGCCAGCAGTGAAAACGGGTCCCAAAACAATGAGCAGTTCTTC. The chain carries TRBV6-1 and TRBJ2-1; no clear D gene. CDR1 is MNHNS and CDR2 is SASEGT in the germline V gene. The CDR3 runs to 15 residues. V lost 2 bases to trimming and J lost 5 bases, with 13 bases between them.

This clonotype was detected many times. The chain couples TRBV30 to TRBJ1-3; D is unclear. This CDR3 spans 14 amino acids. V was trimmed by 4 bases and J by 4 bases, leaving 14 bases between them. The germline CDR1 and CDR2 sequences are GTSNPN and SVGIG (reference sequence). Here the CDR3 reads CAWKMLTRGNTIYF. The CDR3 DNA reads TGTGCCTGGAAGATGTTGACCCGCGGAAACACCATATATTTT. Filled out from reference TRBV30 and TRBJ1-3, the complete variable domain reads SQTIHQWPATLVQPVGSPLSLECTVEGTSNPNLYWYRQAAGRGLQLLFYSVGIGQISSEVPQNLSASRPQDRQFILSSKKLLLSDSGFYLCAWKMLTRGNTIYFGEGSWLTVV.

Turning to this clonotype: Possible read error: a much larger clone is one base away. The chain links TRBV10-2 to TRBJ1-2; D call uncertain. Trimming left V 7 bases short and J 7 bases short, with 16 bases between. The germline CDR1 and CDR2 sequences are WSHSY and SAAADI. This CDR3 is 13 amino acids long. For the CDR3, the DNA is TGCGCCAGCATTTCGGTGGAGACGACTGGCTACACCTTC. It encodes CASISVETTGYTF.

The table lists this clonotype with a count of one. CDR3 DNA sequence: TGTGCCAGCAGCTTCTCGACCGCCGCGAACACCGGGGAGCTGTTTTTT. It translates to CASSFSTAANTGELFF. The V call is TRBV7-8, the J call TRBJ2-2; the D is unclear. V was clipped by 3 bases and J by 0 bases, with 11 bases between them. The CDR3 consists of 16 residues. Looked up from germline, CDR1 is SGHVS and CDR2 is FQNEAQ.

The chain recombines TRBV10-3 with TRBJ2-3; no definite D call. There are 11 residues in the CDR3. CDR1 and CDR2 (germline): ENHRY, SYGVKD. V lost 3 bases, J lost 9 bases, and 7 bases lay in between. CDR3 in amino acids: CAISDGRTQYF. CDR3 nucleotide sequence: TGTGCCATCAGTGACGGCCGCACGCAGTATTTT.

J is TRBJ1-1 and V is TRBV7-9; D not certain. Trimming left V 4 bases short and J 0 bases short, with 6 bases between. Germline V gene data show CDR1 as SEHNR and CDR2 as FQNEAQ (reference sequence). CDR3 length: 13 residues. CDR3 DNA: TGTGCCAGCAGCTATCAAGTGAACACTGAAGCTTTCTTT. Protein product: CASSYQVNTEAFF. Combining the CDR3 with reference TRBV7-9 and TRBJ1-1 gives the whole variable domain DTGVSQNPRHKITKRGQNVTFRCDPISEHNRLYWYRQTLGQGPEFLTYFQNEAQLEKSRLLSDRFSAERPKGSFSTLEIQRTEQGDSAMYLCASSYQVNTEAFFGQGTRLTVV.

This rearrangement joins TRBV7-8 to TRBJ2-1; 7 bases are a match to TRBD1. This CDR3 is built from 16 residues. Trimming cost V 1 base and J 9 bases; bases outside gene matches: 12. Per germline, CDR1 SGHVS and CDR2 FQNEAQ. CDR3 sequence (DNA): TGTGCCAGCAGCTTAGTCCTCGGGACAGATACTAGTGAGCAGTTCTTC. It yields the protein CASSLVLGTDTSEQFF.

This clonotype has a count of ten or more. V is TRBV27 and J is TRBJ2-3, with D maybe TRBD2 (6 bases). Germline loops: CDR1 MNHEY, CDR2 SMNVEV (reference sequence). V shed 2 bases and J shed 2 bases, with 14 bases lying between them. The CDR3 length is 16 residues. CDR3 sequence reads: CASSLMAGHFTDTQYF. The DNA of the CDR3 is TGTGCCAGCAGTTTAATGGCGGGGCACTTCACAGATACGCAGTATTTT.

As for this clonotype: A much bigger clone sits one base away, suggesting this may be a read error. The chain couples TRBV6-2 or TRBV6-3 to TRBJ2-7; 12 positions match TRBD2. Germline lookup yields CDR1 MNHEY and CDR2 SVGEGT. The CDR3 consists of 18 residues. DNA of the CDR3: TGTGCCAGCAATTACTCGCTACTAGCGGGGGGCCAGCCCTACGAGCAGTACTTC. Encoded protein: CASNYSLLAGGQPYEQYF.

This clonotype was detected ten times or more. This chain links TRBV2 with TRBJ1-1; D perhaps matches TRBD1 (6 bases). The CDR3 covers 14 residues. Germline lookup yields CDR1 SNHLY and CDR2 FYNNEI. V was shortened by 6 bases and J by 5 bases, with 16 bases between the two germline ends. The CDR3 bases are TGTGCCAGCAGGGGGGCGACAGGACGGACTGAAGCTTTCTTT. Translated, it gives CASRGATGRTEAFF.

The J gene is TRBJ2-5, the V gene TRBV20-1; 8 positions agree with TRBD2. The trim removed 0 bases at V and 1 base at J, leaving 10 bases unmatched. The CDR3 contains 17 residues. Germline CDR1 DFQATT, CDR2 SNEGSKA (reference sequence). This CDR3 reads CSARDLAGGSTQETQYF. In nucleotides, the CDR3 is TGCAGTGCTAGAGATCTGGCGGGGGGCTCGACCCAAGAGACCCAGTACTTC.

The chain links TRBV20-1 to TRBJ2-7; D may be TRBD2 (5 bases). Germline V gives CDR1 DFQATT, CDR2 SNEGSKA (reference sequence). CDR3 length: 12 amino acids. V was shortened by 1 base and J by 6 bases, with 10 bases between the two germline ends. The CDR3 reads CSARVSGSEQYF. In DNA form, the CDR3 reads TGCAGTGCTAGAGTGTCGGGATCCGAGCAGTACTTC.

The table lists this clonotype with many counts. The V call is TRBV7-9, the J call TRBJ2-2; D might be TRBD2 (5 bases). Trimming left V 8 bases short and J 2 bases short, with 18 bases between. From germline, CDR1 is SEHNR and CDR2 FQNEAQ (reference sequence). The CDR3 consists of 16 residues. The CDR3 sequence is CASVLVMGSNTGELFF. In DNA form, the CDR3 reads TGTGCCAGCGTCCTGGTGATGGGGAGTAACACCGGGGAGCTGTTTTTT.

This clonotype was seen more than once but under ten times. The chain uses TRBV3-1 and TRBJ2-7; D remains ambiguous. CDR1 is LGHDT and CDR2 is YNNKEL in the germline V gene (reference sequence). The CDR3 is 13 amino acids. V was trimmed by 0 bases and J by 4 bases, leaving 7 bases between them. The CDR3 region is CASSQEGRYEQYF. The CDR3 bases are TGTGCCAGCAGCCAAGAAGGTAGATACGAGCAGTACTTC.

This clonotype was counted a few times. The chain is built from TRBV6-1 and TRBJ1-1; maybe TRBD1 (5 bases). V was clipped by 6 bases and J by 4 bases, with 18 bases between them. Germline assignment: CDR1 MNHNS and CDR2 SASEGT. The length of the CDR3 is 15 residues. The CDR3 DNA is TGTGCCAGCAGATCAATGGGGGGAGAGGGCACTGAAGCTTTCTTT. It yields the protein CASRSMGGEGTEAFF.

This clonotype occurred many times. This chain joins TRBV7-2 and TRBJ1-2, with D maybe TRBD1 (5 bases). Per the germline V gene, CDR1 is SGHTA and CDR2 is FQGNSA. Between the trimmed V and J ends, which lost 6 bases and 2 bases, there was a span of 16 bases. CDR3 length: 15 amino acids. The DNA of the CDR3 is TGTGCCAGCAGTATAGACAGCGCCGTAAACTATGGCTACACCTTC. It translates to CASSIDSAVNYGYTF.

This clonotype occurred a few times. The chain recombines TRBV5-4 with TRBJ2-3, with D maybe TRBD1 (5 bases). The V gene lost 4 bases and the J gene lost 0 bases, with 12 bases spanning the gap. There are 15 residues in the CDR3. Per germline, CDR1 SGHNT and CDR2 YYREEE (reference sequence). The CDR3 here is CASSPPTVSTDTQYF. The CDR3 DNA is TGTGCCAGCAGCCCTCCGACAGTTAGCACAGATACGCAGTATTTT.

This clonotype was seen at least ten times. The genes are TRBV18 and TRBJ2-3, with 11 nucleotides matching TRBD2. The V and J ends lost 3 bases and 4 bases, in that order; junction bases with no gene match: 3. There are 15 residues in the CDR3. Germline assignment: CDR1 KGHSH and CDR2 LQKENI. CDR3: CASSPGLAGPDTQYF. Here the CDR3 DNA reads TGTGCCAGCTCACCTGGACTAGCGGGTCCAGATACGCAGTATTTT. Combining the CDR3 with reference TRBV18 and TRBJ2-3 gives the whole variable domain NAGVMQNPRHLVRRRGQEARLRCSPMKGHSHVYWYRQLPEEGLKFMVYLQKENIIDESGMPKERFSAEFPKEGPSILRIQQVVRGDSAAYFCASSPGLAGPDTQYFGPGTRLTVL.

This clonotype was detected many times. The rearrangement uses TRBV2 and TRBJ1-3, with 9 positions matching TRBD1. This CDR3 has 14 residues. After removal of 9 bases from V and 3 bases from J, the junction contained 6 bases not matched to a gene. CDR1 and CDR2 (germline): SNHLY, FYNNEI. The CDR3 loop reads CARKQGAFGNTIYF. CDR3 nucleotides: TGTGCCAGAAAACAGGGGGCGTTTGGAAACACCATATATTTT.